Following are 10 T cell receptor beta chains from one sample sequenced in a study of Ad26.COV2.S vaccination and SARS-CoV-2 variants. The treatment here: roughly 18 received Ad26.COV2.S at low or high dose, single or two shots; roughly five received placebo; per-sample allocation not given. Samples analyzed were those drawn on day 63 after the first vaccine or placebo injection. The repertoire was sequenced with immunoSEQ multiplex PCR; TCRdb's copy has only in-frame clones and lacks some. This sample has approximately 400,000 clones, with 70% to 90% found just once. This specimen was peripheral blood, taken in a trial of Ad26.COV2.S vaccine versus placebo. These receptors were collected from a person aged 18-60 years who received the Ad26.COV2.S COVID-19 vaccine or a placebo.

The chain joins TRBV19 to TRBJ2-3; TRBD1 or TRBD2 may be the D gene (5 bases each). This CDR3 contains 13 residues. In germline, CDR1 is LNHDA, CDR2 SQIVND (reference sequence). V was clipped by 11 bases and J by 0 bases, with 12 bases between them. CDR3 bases: TGTGCCGTTCGGTGGGGGAGCACAGATACGCAGTATTTT. It is translated as CAVRWGSTDTQYF.

This clone was detected once. J is TRBJ2-7 and V is TRBV7-9; D not resolved. Germline V gene sequence: CDR1 SEHNR, CDR2 FQNEAQ (reference sequence). There are 17 residues in the CDR3. Trimming cost V 5 bases and J 2 bases, with 22 bases left between them. Written as DNA, the CDR3 is TGTGCCAGCAGCCCCCTAGGAGTTACTACATTTACCTACGAGCAGTACTTC. Protein product: CASSPLGVTTFTYEQYF.

The CDR3 spells CASSVDSPNTGELFF. The CDR3 DNA sequence: TGTGCCAGCAGTGTGGACAGTCCGAACACCGGGGAGCTGTTTTTT. The chain recombines TRBV27 with TRBJ2-2; a possible D gene is TRBD1 (6 bases). The CDR3 runs 15 residues. The germline CDR1 and CDR2 sequences are MNHEY and SMNVEV (reference sequence). With 5 bases removed from V and 0 bases from J, the gap between germline ends came to 10 bases.

The chain links TRBV10-3 to TRBJ2-7; D call uncertain. The germline CDR1 and CDR2 sequences are ENHRY and SYGVKD. V was clipped by 11 bases and J by 4 bases, with 15 bases between them. This CDR3 region has 12 residues. The CDR3 DNA reads as TGTGCCTCCAGTACCGTAGATTACGAGCAGTACTTC. Its translation is CASSTVDYEQYF.

The V and J genes are TRBV4-3 and TRBJ2-1, with 7 bases identical to TRBD1. The V gene end was trimmed by 1 base and the J gene end by 12 bases; junction bases not matched to a gene: 12. Germline CDR1 is LGHNA and CDR2 is YSLEER. The CDR3 is 15 residues long. The CDR3, as DNA: TGCGCCAGCAGCCAAGGACAGGGTTTGCTCCGAGGGCAGTTCTTC. Translation gives CASSQGQGLLRGQFF.

The chain carries TRBV5-4 and TRBJ2-2; tentatively, D is TRBD2 (6 bases). Germline V lookup: CDR1 SGHNT, CDR2 YYREEE (reference sequence). The CDR3 extends over 16 amino acids. V shed 0 bases and J shed 1 base, with 10 bases lying between them. Written as DNA, the CDR3 is TGTGCCAGCAGCTTGGGTGGCGGGAAGAACACCGGGGAGCTGTTTTTT. This gives the protein CASSLGGGKNTGELFF.

The rearrangement links TRBV12-5 to TRBJ1-2, with unresolved D. The CDR3 extends over 12 amino acids. Germline V CDR1 and CDR2: LGHNT, FRNRAP. V was clipped by 6 bases and J by 4 bases, with 9 bases between them. CDR3 DNA: TGTGCTAGTGGCGAAAAGGGCTATGGCTACACCTTC. Protein sequence: CASGEKGYGYTF.

This chain joins TRBV5-4 and TRBJ2-1; 9 bases map to TRBD2. The CDR3 runs 16 residues. Looked up from germline, CDR1 is SGHNT and CDR2 is YYREEE (reference sequence). V gave up 0 bases and J gave up 9 bases; unmatched junction bases: 10. CDR3 nucleotide sequence: TGTGCCAGCAGCTTGGGTGGGGGGACTAGCCTTGTTGAGCAGTTCTTC. Residues: CASSLGGGTSLVEQFF.

The chain uses TRBV19 and TRBJ2-5, with TRBD2 matching over 9 bases. Germline CDR1 reads LNHDA; CDR2 reads SQIVND (reference sequence). The CDR3 contains 17 residues. J lost 1 base, V lost 1 base, and 7 bases had no gene match. The CDR3 loop reads CASSIGLAGGTQETQYF. CDR3 in DNA: TGTGCCAGTAGTATAGGCCTGGCGGGAGGGACCCAAGAGACCCAGTACTTC.

The chain combines TRBV18 with TRBJ2-5; D is unclear. Germline CDR1 and CDR2: KGHSH and LQKENI. The CDR3 runs to 13 residues. The V gene lost 8 bases and the J gene lost 2 bases, with 12 bases spanning the gap. The CDR3 loop is CASQNGRQETQYF. CDR3 coding DNA: TGTGCCAGCCAGAACGGAAGGCAAGAGACCCAGTACTTC.